There are many counts of the clone carrying this T cell receptor beta chain. These data are taken from a study of neurological immune-mediated disorders. TCRdb passed the 5' RACE reads through MiXCR, listing each CDR3 protein once. The sample comprises 30,000 to 40,000 distinct CDR3 sequences, about 4.1% of which are singletons, and around 2% rests with the top ten. With 7 bases clipped from V and 6 bases from J, the junction kept 7 bases outside the gene matches. Germline lookup yields CDR1 SNHLY and CDR2 FYNNEI. CDR3 size: 14 residues. The receptor was derived from a man aged 30 to 45 with multiple sclerosis. This rearrangement joins TRBV2 to TRBJ2-2, with 8 bases fitting TRBD1. The sequenced sample consisted of PBMCs. The CDR3 reads CASTQGAMAGELFF. In DNA form, the CDR3 reads TGTGCCAGCACGCAGGGGGCGATGGCCGGGGAGCTGTTTTTT.